These 28 T cell receptor beta chains came from one sample sequenced in a study of vaccination and CD4 T cells after COVID-19. Sequenced with the Oncomine TCR Beta short-read assay was DNA taken from cultured CD4+ T cells. TCRdb fed the PCR reads into MiXCR, producing one record per CDR3 protein. The sample has about 10,000 distinct CDR3 sequences, less than 75% seen once. No antigen has been assigned to these receptors. Treatment: 10-day PBMC culture with coronavirus spike peptide pools or control peptides (ViraFEST assay). This specimen consisted of CD4+ T cells from blood, cultured in vitro, obtained before SARS-CoV-2 vaccination. These receptors came from a human donor who had recovered from COVID-19.

This clonotype was seen more than once but under ten times. V gene TRBV6-1 combines with J gene TRBJ1-1, with 7 bases fitting TRBD1. The CDR3 totals 13 residues. Germline trimming cut 6 bases from V and 4 bases from J; bases unmatched to any gene: 5. The germline V gene encodes CDR1 MNHNS and CDR2 SASEGT. DNA of the CDR3: TGTGCCAGCAGGGGCGGGACAGCCACTGAAGCTTTCTTT. Protein product: CASRGGTATEAFF.

The chain employs TRBV6-4 and TRBJ1-5, with D hard to call. This CDR3 region has 12 residues. Germline CDR1 is MRHNA and CDR2 is SNTAGT. Trimming removed 2 bases from V and 5 bases from J, with 4 bases in between. The CDR3, as DNA: TGTGCCAGCAGTGACCTTCATCAGCCCCAGCATTTT. This translates into CASSDLHQPQHF.

In this sample, this clonotype turned up once. The chain's CDR3 is CASSLGGYSYEQYF. As DNA, the CDR3 is TGTGCCAGCAGTTTGGGCGGTTACTCCTACGAGCAGTACTTC. The V and J genes are TRBV28 and TRBJ2-7, with unresolved D. Germline assignment: CDR1 MDHEN and CDR2 SYDVKM. Trimming took off 3 bases at V and 0 bases at J, with 9 bases between the two ends. The CDR3 spans 14 residues.

Only one count was recorded for this clonotype. The chain uses TRBV28 and TRBJ2-2; 7 positions agree with TRBD2. This CDR3 is built from 15 residues. The germline CDR1 and CDR2 sequences are MDHEN and SYDVKM. Trimming cost V 4 bases and J 6 bases; bases outside gene matches: 8. CDR3 sequence (DNA): TGTGCCAGCAGTTCCCAATCTCTAGCGGCCGGGGAGCTGTTTTTT. Translating gives CASSSQSLAAGELFF.

The rearrangement uses TRBV7-9 and TRBJ1-1; a possible D gene is TRBD1 (5 bases). Trimming removed 4 bases from V and 8 bases from J, with 20 bases in between. Per the germline V gene, CDR1 is SEHNR and CDR2 is FQNEAQ (reference sequence). The CDR3 sequence is 15 residues long. The CDR3, as DNA: TGTGCCAGCAGCTCACGGGACGGATATTTAGGGGAAGCTTTCTTT. It yields the protein CASSSRDGYLGEAFF.

The V gene is TRBV7-2, the J gene TRBJ2-1, with D possibly TRBD2 on 5 matching bases. Per germline, CDR1 SGHTA and CDR2 FQGNSA. The CDR3 runs 14 residues. V lost 4 bases, J lost 2 bases, and 9 bases lay in between. The CDR3 region has the DNA TGTGCCAGCAGCTCTAGAGGGACCTACAATGAGCAGTTCTTC. It encodes CASSSRGTYNEQFF.

The genes are TRBV7-3 and TRBJ2-3, with D perhaps matching TRBD1 (5 bases). The germline V gene encodes CDR1 SGHTA and CDR2 FQGTGA. The CDR3 contains 17 residues. Trimming shortened V by 2 bases and J by 5 bases, and 20 bases separated the two germline ends. CDR3 sequence reads: CASSLRALGLMGDTQYF. In nucleotides, the CDR3 is TGTGCCAGCAGCTTACGGGCGCTGGGGCTCATGGGAGATACGCAGTATTTT.

The chain uses TRBV20-1 and TRBJ2-1; TRBD2 matches at 12 bases. The length of the CDR3 is 15 residues. Germline V gene sequence: CDR1 DFQATT, CDR2 SNEGSKA (reference sequence). V trimming: 0 bases; J trimming: 8 bases; junction bases outside the gene matches: 5. The CDR3, as DNA: TGCAGTGCTAGAGAAGGACTAGCGGGATCCCATGAGCAGTTCTTC. The encoded protein is CSAREGLAGSHEQFF.

V usage is TRBV19 and J usage is TRBJ2-5; 11 bases align to TRBD2. Losses at the gene ends were 3 bases for V and 6 bases for J; bases not matched to a gene: 9. Germline lookup yields CDR1 LNHDA and CDR2 SQIVND (reference sequence). There are 16 residues in the CDR3. The CDR3 coding sequence is TGTGCCAGTAGTATGGTACTAGCGGGAGTGGGGAAGACCCAGTACTTC. It yields the protein CASSMVLAGVGKTQYF. Using reference TRBV19 and TRBJ2-5 for the parts outside the CDR3, the full variable domain is DGGITQSPKYLFRKEGQNVTLSCEQNLNHDAMYWYRQDPGQGLRLIYYSQIVNDFQKGDIAEGYSVSREKKESFPLTVTSAQKNPTAFYLCASSMVLAGVGKTQYFGPGTRLLVL.

This chain connects TRBV28 to TRBJ2-7; D may match TRBD1 or TRBD2 (7 bases each). The CDR3 is made up of 16 amino acids. Germline V lookup: CDR1 MDHEN, CDR2 SYDVKM. The germline V and J ends were trimmed by 5 bases and 4 bases, with 21 bases remaining between them. The CDR3 is CASSQGGASGKYEQYF. CDR3 DNA sequence: TGTGCCAGCAGTCAGGGGGGGGCTAGCGGAAAGTACGAGCAGTACTTC.

This rearrangement joins TRBV7-3 to TRBJ2-3, with a tentative D call TRBD2 (5 bases). The germline V gene has CDR1 SGHTA and CDR2 FQGTGA. V lost 5 bases and J 5 bases, leaving 8 bases between the germline ends. This CDR3 comprises 12 residues. CDR3 sequence (DNA): TGTGCCAGCAGCCAAACTAGAGATACGCAGTATTTT. It specifies CASSQTRDTQYF.

The genes are TRBV7-9 and TRBJ2-7, with 8 bases identical to TRBD2. The CDR3 loop spans 14 amino acids. J was trimmed by 7 bases and V by 1 base; bases with no gene match: 6. Germline CDR1 reads SEHNR; CDR2 reads FQNEAQ (reference sequence). The CDR3 coding sequence is TGTGCCAGCAGCTTAGTAGCGGGATTAGAAGAGCAGTACTTC. As protein: CASSLVAGLEEQYF.

This chain joins TRBV20-1 and TRBJ2-2, with D maybe TRBD1 (5 bases). CDR3 length: 14 amino acids. Per germline, CDR1 DFQATT and CDR2 SNEGSKA (reference sequence). With 4 bases removed from V and 1 base from J, the gap between germline ends came to 10 bases. DNA for the CDR3: TGCAGTGCTACCCATACAGGGAACACCGGGGAGCTGTTTTTT. Protein sequence: CSATHTGNTGELFF.

The genes are TRBV6-2 or TRBV6-3 and TRBJ1-6; D perhaps matches TRBD1 (6 bases). The length of the CDR3 is 15 residues. Germline values: CDR1 MNHEY, CDR2 SVGEGT. Trimming took off 0 bases at V and 5 bases at J, with 8 bases between the two ends. CDR3 sequence (DNA): TGTGCCAGCAGTTACTCGGGGGGCGATAATTCACCCCTCCACTTT. Translated: CASSYSGGDNSPLHF.

This clonotype was seen a few times. J is TRBJ1-3 and V is TRBV7-8; D gene unclear. The CDR3 has 16 amino acids. The V and J ends lost 1 base and 4 bases respectively, with 14 bases between them. Germline lookup yields CDR1 SGHVS and CDR2 FQNEAQ. The CDR3 sequence: CASSLGRLPRGNTIYF. In nucleotides, the CDR3 is TGTGCCAGCAGCTTAGGCCGTTTACCGAGAGGAAACACCATATATTTT.

The J gene is TRBJ2-7, the V gene TRBV6-2 or TRBV6-3, with D perhaps TRBD1 (5 bases). V lost 6 bases, J lost 7 bases, and 10 bases lay in between. Per the germline V gene, CDR1 is MNHEY and CDR2 is SVGEGT. The CDR3 is 11 residues long. CDR3 in amino acids: CASRTASEQYF. The CDR3 nucleotides are TGTGCCAGCAGGACAGCGTCTGAGCAGTACTTC.

This sequence joins TRBV6-2 or TRBV6-3 and TRBJ2-1; TRBD1 is a possible D gene (6 bases). The V gene's germline CDR1 is MNHEY and CDR2 SVGEGT. The CDR3 totals 14 residues. Trimming took 0 bases from V and 10 from J, leaving 13 bases between them. CDR3 DNA: TGTGCCAGCAGTTACTCGAAAGGGGGTCGCGAGCAGTTCTTC. Translating gives CASSYSKGGREQFF.

This chain uses TRBV7-9 with TRBJ2-1; no reliable D call. The J call may not be correct, given that the DNA end is closer to TRBJ2-7. The V gene's germline CDR1 is SEHNR and CDR2 FQNEAQ (reference sequence). The CDR3 has 11 amino acids. As DNA, the CDR3 is TGTGCCAGCAGCCACTCCTACGAGCAGTACTTC. Translation gives CASSHSYEQYF.

This chain connects TRBV15 to TRBJ1-6, with D unclear. The V end was cut by 1 base, the J end by 7 bases, with 5 bases between. The length of the CDR3 is 13 residues. CDR1 is LNHNV, CDR2 YYDKDF, per germline (reference sequence). The DNA of the CDR3 is TGTGCCACCAGCAGAGGGGCGAATTCACCCCTCCACTTT. It encodes CATSRGANSPLHF. Complete variable domain (other parts from reference TRBV15 and TRBJ1-6): DAMVIQNPRYQVTQFGKPVTLSCSQTLNHNVMYWYQQKSSQAPKLLFHYYDKDFNNEADTPDNFQSRRPNTSFCFLDIRSPGLGDTAMYLCATSRGANSPLHFGNGTRLTVT.

This chain's CDR3 is CASSTGTGGETQYF. CDR3 nucleotides: TGTGCCAGCAGTACGGGCACTGGGGGCGAGACCCAGTACTTC. The chain uses TRBV6-1 and TRBJ2-5; D is perhaps TRBD1 (6 bases). The V end was cut by 5 bases, the J end by 5 bases, with 15 bases between. The germline gives CDR1 MNHNS, CDR2 SASEGT. CDR3 size: 14 residues.

This chain links TRBV6-1 with TRBJ1-6; D is uncertain. The V gene's germline CDR1 is MNHNS and CDR2 SASEGT. CDR3 length: 19 residues. With 6 bases removed from V and 0 bases from J, the gap between germline ends came to 21 bases. The CDR3 DNA follows: TGTGCCAGCAGCCGGGCGGCATTTGCCCTCAGCTCCTATAATTCACCCCTCCACTTT. Its translation: CASSRAAFALSSYNSPLHF.

This chain uses TRBV20-1 with TRBJ2-3, with 9 bases aligning to TRBD2. The germline CDR1 and CDR2 sequences are DFQATT and SNEGSKA (reference sequence). After removal of 5 bases from V and 2 bases from J, the junction contained 2 bases not matched to a gene. The CDR3 contains 13 residues. CDR3: CSALAGDTDTQYF. CDR3 bases: TGCAGTGCTTTAGCGGGGGACACAGATACGCAGTATTTT.

V gene TRBV30 combines with J gene TRBJ2-6; D is perhaps TRBD1 (8 bases). V gave up 0 bases and J gave up 0 bases, with 18 bases separating them. The germline V gene encodes CDR1 GTSNPN and CDR2 SVGIG (reference sequence). The CDR3 length is 19 residues. CDR3 bases: TGTGCCTGGAGTGTGACCCGAACAGGGGGGGGCTCTGGGGCCAACGTCCTGACTTTC. Its translation is CAWSVTRTGGGSGANVLTF.

The table lists this clonotype with a count of one. The chain has TRBV20-1 and TRBJ2-7; D might be TRBD2 (6 bases). Trimming took off 6 bases at V and 2 bases at J, with 11 bases between the two ends. From germline, CDR1 is DFQATT and CDR2 SNEGSKA (reference sequence). CDR3 length: 12 residues. CDR3 nucleotide sequence: TGCAGTGCCCTGCGGGGTGCCTACGAGCAGTACTTC. Amino acid sequence: CSALRGAYEQYF.

V usage is TRBV6-2 or TRBV6-3 and J usage is TRBJ2-4; perhaps TRBD2 as D (6 bases). Deletions cut 4 bases from V and 7 bases from J, with 17 bases between. The CDR3 spans 15 residues. CDR1 and CDR2 from the germline V gene are MNHEY and SVGEGT. The CDR3 region has the DNA TGTGCCAGCAGTTCCGGGACGGGAGCTAGGAACATTCAGTACTTC. This encodes CASSSGTGARNIQYF.

The rearrangement links TRBV7-2 to TRBJ1-6, with D uncertain. CDR3 size: 14 residues. Germline V gene lookup returns CDR1 SGHTA and CDR2 FQGNSA. The V gene lost 2 bases and the J gene lost 9 bases, with 11 bases spanning the gap. CDR3 sequence reads: CASSLFSRISPLHF. The CDR3 nucleotides read TGTGCCAGCAGCTTATTTTCAAGGATTTCACCCCTCCACTTT.

The chain has TRBV29-1 and TRBJ2-7; D gene uncertain. This CDR3 has 12 residues. CDR1 and CDR2 from the germline V gene are SQVTM and ANQGSEA. Trimming removed 4 bases from V and 0 bases from J, with 7 bases in between. The CDR3 spells CSVAQSSYEQYF. The DNA for the CDR3 is TGCAGCGTTGCTCAAAGCTCCTACGAGCAGTACTTC.

This rearrangement joins TRBV24-1 to TRBJ1-2; D uncertain. In germline, CDR1 is KGHDR, CDR2 SFDVKD. V dropped 0 bases and J dropped 8 bases, with 9 bases sitting between them. This CDR3 spans 13 amino acids. For the CDR3, the DNA is TGTGCCACCAGTGATTTGCCGGGCAGAGGCTACACCTTC. Protein sequence: CATSDLPGRGYTF.